The next 23 T cell receptor beta chains were all read from a single sample in a study of T-cell memory formation after mild COVID-19. TCRdb processed the 5' RACE reads anew with MiXCR; each CDR3 protein has one entry. The sample holds about 340,000 distinct CDR3 sequences, 15% to 20% seen once. The sequenced sample was PBMCs or a T cell subset sorted from them (not recorded which). These receptors came from a man younger than 35 who had mild COVID-19 (a few samples of this study predate the infection). Cell type and time point are not known.

V and J are TRBV20-1 and TRBJ2-7, with D tentatively TRBD2 (7 bases). CDR1 and CDR2 (germline): DFQATT, SNEGSKA (reference sequence). V lost 5 bases, J lost 7 bases, and 12 bases lay in between. CDR3 length: 11 amino acids. CDR3 protein: CSAPGGREQYV. The CDR3 bases are TGCAGTGCTCCCGGGGGGCGGGAGCAGTACGTC.

Many counts were recorded for this clonotype. The rearrangement joins TRBV5-1 to TRBJ2-5, with D hard to call. This CDR3 contains 15 residues. The V end lost 6 bases, the J end lost 4 bases, and 19 bases lay between the germline ends. Germline lookup yields CDR1 SGHRS and CDR2 YFSETQ. In DNA, the CDR3 is TGCGCCAGCACCGAAGGACGCCCGTCGGCAGAGACCCAGTACTTC. Amino acids: CASTEGRPSAETQYF.

The gene calls are TRBV5-1 and TRBJ2-6; 7 bases are a match to TRBD1. The CDR3 length is 17 residues. The germline V gene encodes CDR1 SGHRS and CDR2 YFSETQ. After removal of 0 bases from V and 4 bases from J, the junction contained 7 bases not matched to a gene. Here the CDR3 DNA reads TGCGCCAGCAGCTTGGAGACAGGGACAGTGGGGGCCAACGTCCTGACTTTC. It is translated as CASSLETGTVGANVLTF.

The chain carries TRBV10-1 and TRBJ2-1; 10 nucleotides line up with TRBD2. Germline CDR1 is WNHNN and CDR2 is SYGVQD (reference sequence). The CDR3 length is 15 residues. The trim removed 6 bases at V and 5 bases at J, leaving 7 bases unmatched. CDR3 in DNA: TGCGCCAGCAGCGATAGCGGGGGGATAGACAATGAGCAGTTCTTC. This encodes CASSDSGGIDNEQFF.

This clonotype has a handful of counts. V usage is TRBV5-1 and J usage is TRBJ2-1; D gene ambiguous. This CDR3 has 14 residues. Trimming took off 9 bases at V and 5 bases at J, with 18 bases between the two ends. The germline CDR1 and CDR2 sequences are SGHRS and YFSETQ. The CDR3 region has the DNA TGCGCCAACCTTACTGACCGGAGAGACAATGAGCAGTTCTTC. Protein: CANLTDRRDNEQFF.

This clonotype was seen only a few times. The V call is TRBV3-1, the J call TRBJ2-1, with D perhaps TRBD2 (6 bases). The V gene's germline CDR1 is LGHDT and CDR2 YNNKEL (reference sequence). V was trimmed by 4 bases and J by 10 bases, leaving 11 bases between them. This CDR3 region has 12 residues. CDR3 region: CASSPYGREQFF. The CDR3 coding sequence is TGTGCCAGCAGCCCCTACGGGAGAGAGCAGTTCTTC.

This sequence joins TRBV10-3 and TRBJ1-6; D call uncertain. V dropped 4 bases and J dropped 9 bases, with 22 bases sitting between them. The CDR3 has 17 amino acids. CDR1 ENHRY and CDR2 SYGVKD come from the germline V gene. CDR3 protein: CAISGLQPGASFSPLHF. The CDR3, as DNA: TGTGCCATCAGTGGCCTCCAGCCGGGAGCTAGTTTTTCACCCCTCCACTTT.

The chain carries TRBV6-5 and TRBJ1-3, with D hard to call. Trimming cost V 0 bases and J 0 bases, with 9 bases left between them. The CDR3 runs 16 residues. Germline V lookup: CDR1 MNHEY, CDR2 SVGAGI. DNA of the CDR3: TGTGCCAGCAGTTACTCGATACCGTCCTCTGGAAACACCATATATTTT. Translating it yields CASSYSIPSSGNTIYF.

There are a few counts of this clonotype. The V and J genes are TRBV29-1 and TRBJ2-2; maybe TRBD1 (6 bases). Germline CDR1 and CDR2: SQVTM and ANQGSEA. The CDR3 covers 17 residues. V dropped 0 bases and J dropped 6 bases, with 20 bases sitting between them. The DNA of the CDR3 is TGCAGCGTTGAAGATCTTATGACAGGAGAGGCAGCCGGGGAGCTGTTTTTT. Translated, it gives CSVEDLMTGEAAGELFF.

This clonotype was observed at least ten times. This chain uses TRBV6-6 with TRBJ2-3; TRBD2 matches at 7 bases. Germline V gene sequence: CDR1 MNHNY, CDR2 SVGAGI (reference sequence). The CDR3 has 13 residues. Trimming cost V 2 bases and J 5 bases; bases outside gene matches: 1. The CDR3 loop is CASSYREGDTQYF. In DNA, the CDR3 is TGTGCCAGCAGTTACAGGGAGGGAGATACGCAGTATTTT.

The rearrangement joins TRBV6-6 to TRBJ1-6, with TRBD1 as a possible D gene (5 bases). CDR1 MNHNY and CDR2 SVGAGI come from the germline V gene (reference sequence). The CDR3 contains 14 residues. The V end lost 4 bases, the J end lost 7 bases, and 11 bases lay between the germline ends. CDR3 region: CASSSTRANSPLHF. In DNA, the CDR3 is TGTGCCAGCAGTTCGACCAGGGCCAATTCACCCCTCCACTTT.

In this sample, this clonotype turned up a few times. This chain joins TRBV7-3 and TRBJ2-1; 8 positions agree with TRBD1. V was clipped by 5 bases and J by 2 bases; unmatched bases: 5. The germline gives CDR1 SGHTA, CDR2 FQGTGA. The CDR3 consists of 15 residues. The CDR3 protein is CASSQGQGPYNEQFF. The CDR3 DNA reads TGTGCCAGCAGCCAAGGACAGGGCCCCTACAATGAGCAGTTCTTC.

The chain recombines TRBV4-1 with TRBJ2-3, with D perhaps TRBD1 or TRBD2 (5 bases each). V was cut by 2 bases and J by 6 bases, with 21 bases left in between. The CDR3 is made up of 17 amino acids. Germline V CDR1 and CDR2: MGHRA, YSYEKL. Here the CDR3 reads CASSQRLGDWFSDTQYF. As DNA, the CDR3 is TGCGCCAGCAGCCAAAGACTGGGGGATTGGTTCTCGGATACGCAGTATTTT.

This sequence joins TRBV29-1 and TRBJ1-3; tentatively, D is TRBD1 (5 bases). V dropped 2 bases and J dropped 5 bases, with 13 bases sitting between them. CDR3 length: 14 residues. Looked up from germline, CDR1 is SQVTM and CDR2 is ANQGSEA. The CDR3 loop reads CSVEQPGVRNTIYF. The CDR3 bases are TGCAGCGTTGAACAACCGGGGGTACGAAACACCATATATTTT.

This clonotype was observed a few times. The J gene is TRBJ2-1, the V gene TRBV5-1; D unclear. V dropped 4 bases and J dropped 6 bases, with 11 bases sitting between them. The CDR3 covers 13 residues. The germline V gene encodes CDR1 SGHRS and CDR2 YFSETQ. CDR3 in amino acids: CASSPVLLNEQFF. DNA of the CDR3: TGCGCCAGCAGCCCGGTCCTCCTCAATGAGCAGTTCTTC.

This clonotype was seen ten or more times. The chain is built from TRBV18 and TRBJ2-3; the D is unclear. Per the germline V gene, CDR1 is KGHSH and CDR2 is LQKENI. The CDR3 loop spans 13 amino acids. The V end was cut by 1 base, the J end by 2 bases, with 4 bases between. CDR3: CASSPRTTDTQYF. DNA for the CDR3: TGTGCCAGCTCACCACGGACCACAGATACGCAGTATTTT.

This clonotype has just a few counts. The chain uses TRBV6-2 or TRBV6-3 and TRBJ1-5, with D hard to call. Between the trimmed V and J ends, which lost 2 bases and 7 bases, there was a span of 9 bases. CDR3 length: 13 residues. Germline CDR1 reads MNHEY; CDR2 reads SVGEGT. CDR3 bases: TGTGCCAGCAGTTACGAGGTCCGACAGCCCCAGCATTTT. It codes for CASSYEVRQPQHF.

J is TRBJ1-5 and V is TRBV9, with 7 bases matching TRBD1. The CDR3 spans 14 residues. With 3 bases clipped from V and 5 bases from J, the junction kept 5 bases outside the gene matches. Germline CDR1 SGDLS, CDR2 YYNGEE. CDR3 protein: CASSGGGGDQPQHF. The CDR3 nucleotides read TGTGCCAGCAGCGGGGGAGGGGGCGATCAGCCCCAGCATTTT. The entire variable domain, with the rest obtained from reference TRBV9 and TRBJ1-5, is as follows: DSGVTQTPKHLITATGQRVTLRCSPRSGDLSVYWYQQSLDQGLQFLIQYYNGEERAKGNILERFSAQQFPDLHSELNLSSLELGDSALYFCASSGGGGDQPQHFGDGTRLSIL.

The J gene is TRBJ2-1, the V gene TRBV7-2, with D perhaps matching TRBD1 (6 bases). The CDR3 loop spans 13 amino acids. V was pared by 6 bases and J by 10 bases, with 16 bases between. Per the germline V gene, CDR1 is SGHTA and CDR2 is FQGNSA. CDR3 coding DNA: TGTGCCAGCAGACAGGGCCTCCTCGAGGAGCAGTTCTTC. This sequence encodes CASRQGLLEEQFF.

This clonotype was detected ten times or more. The rearrangement uses TRBV5-1 and TRBJ2-7; 7 bases fit TRBD2. Germline V gene data show CDR1 as SGHRS and CDR2 as YFSETQ. This CDR3 is 15 amino acids long. The V gene end was trimmed by 0 bases and the J gene end by 7 bases; junction bases not matched to a gene: 10. CDR3 coding DNA: TGCGCCAGCAGCTTGGAGGCTAGCGGTCTACGAGAGCAGTACTTC. It codes for CASSLEASGLREQYF.

The chain has TRBV12-3 or TRBV12-4 and TRBJ1-1; no reliable D call. With 3 bases removed from V and 5 bases from J, the gap between germline ends came to 13 bases. The CDR3 length is 14 residues. The CDR3 DNA follows: TGTGCCAGCAGTTTGTATCGAGGTGGGACTGAAGCTTTCTTT. It encodes CASSLYRGGTEAFF.

This clonotype was picked up a small number of times. The chain joins TRBV20-1 to TRBJ1-1, with 9 bases aligning to TRBD1. The CDR3 consists of 14 residues. CDR1 is DFQATT, CDR2 SNEGSKA, per germline (reference sequence). V was clipped by 0 bases and J by 4 bases; unmatched bases: 3. The CDR3 nucleotides read TGCAGTGCTAGAGATCAGGGACAGGGCACTGAAGCTTTCTTT. It translates to CSARDQGQGTEAFF.

The gene calls are TRBV7-8 and TRBJ2-1; D is possibly TRBD2 (6 bases). CDR1 and CDR2 (germline): SGHVS, FQNEAQ. The CDR3 runs to 13 residues. The ends were cut back, 3 bases at V and 9 bases at J, with 12 bases in the middle. This CDR3 is CASSFSGVGEQFF. CDR3 DNA: TGTGCCAGCAGCTTCTCGGGGGTGGGTGAGCAGTTCTTC.